Shown below are 30 T cell receptor beta chains from a single sample sequenced in a study of early T cells in non-severe SARS-CoV-2 infection. Via MiXCR, TCRdb re-called the 5' RACE reads, giving one row per CDR3 protein. This sample carries about 130,000 distinct CDR3 sequences, 15% of them seen once, and the ten largest clones take 20% to 25%. Material for sequencing was whole blood. The receptors derive from an adult who was a healthcare worker with PCR-confirmed SARS-CoV-2 infection or an uninfected control (not recorded which).

There are a few counts of this clonotype. This chain uses TRBV5-1 with TRBJ2-4; D may correspond to TRBD1 or TRBD2 (5 bases each). Trimming cost V 4 bases and J 2 bases, with 19 bases left between them. Per the germline V gene, CDR1 is SGHRS and CDR2 is YFSETQ. The length of the CDR3 is 17 residues. In DNA form, the CDR3 reads TGCGCCAGCAGCCAGGCTGGGGGAGTTCTATCCAAAAACATTCAGTACTTC. It codes for CASSQAGGVLSKNIQYF.

The V and J genes are TRBV12-3 or TRBV12-4 and TRBJ1-2; unclear D gene. Trimming took off 1 base at V and 3 bases at J, with 9 bases between the two ends. This CDR3 is built from 14 residues. CDR3 protein: CASSLGIDYYGYTF. In nucleotides, the CDR3 is TGTGCCAGCAGTTTAGGTATCGACTACTATGGCTACACCTTC.

This clonotype was observed a few times. V gene TRBV5-6 combines with J gene TRBJ1-4, with a weak D call TRBD1 (5 bases). The ends were cut back, 4 bases at V and 8 bases at J, with 18 bases in the middle. Germline V gene lookup returns CDR1 SGHDT and CDR2 YYEEEE. The CDR3 is 15 amino acids. CDR3 sequence reads: CASSRNRGVGEKLFF. CDR3 DNA: TGTGCCAGCAGCCGCAACAGAGGGGTAGGAGAAAAACTGTTTTTT.

The chain has TRBV30 and TRBJ1-6; D call uncertain. Trimming took 6 bases from V and 0 from J, leaving 12 bases between them. This CDR3 contains 15 residues. Germline CDR1 GTSNPN, CDR2 SVGIG (reference sequence). The CDR3: CACLAGSSYNSPLHF. In DNA, the CDR3 is TGTGCCTGCTTAGCGGGGAGCTCCTATAATTCACCCCTCCACTTT.

Only a few counts were recorded for this clonotype. The genes are TRBV14 and TRBJ1-6; no clear D. Germline V gene lookup returns CDR1 SGHDN and CDR2 FVKESK. V shed 3 bases and J shed 10 bases, with 16 bases lying between them. The CDR3 sequence is 15 residues long. This CDR3 is CASSQGSHSRSPLHF. The CDR3 region has the DNA TGTGCCAGCAGCCAGGGGTCGCACAGCAGGTCACCCCTCCACTTT.

This clonotype was picked up a small number of times. This chain joins TRBV6-1 and TRBJ1-1; D is uncertain. Trimming shortened V by 4 bases and J by 1 base, and 16 bases separated the two germline ends. The CDR3 is 16 residues long. Looked up from germline, CDR1 is MNHNS and CDR2 is SASEGT. CDR3 DNA: TGTGCCAGCAGTGGATTATGGGGAGAGGAGAACACTGAAGCTTTCTTT. It yields the protein CASSGLWGEENTEAFF.

The chain uses TRBV7-9 and TRBJ2-3; D not resolved. Germline loops: CDR1 SEHNR, CDR2 FQNEAQ (reference sequence). The CDR3 has 13 residues. Trimming shortened V by 1 base and J by 2 bases, and 4 bases separated the two germline ends. Here the CDR3 DNA reads TGTGCCAGCAGCTTAGGTCACACAGATACGCAGTATTTT. Its translation is CASSLGHTDTQYF.

This clonotype was counted a few times. The chain recombines TRBV10-2 with TRBJ1-2, with a weak D call TRBD1 (5 bases). V lost 10 bases to trimming and J lost 6 bases, with 21 bases between them. The germline V gene has CDR1 WSHSY and CDR2 SAAADI. The CDR3 is 14 amino acids. CDR3 in amino acids: CATSGSAGTDGYTF. CDR3 in DNA: TGCGCCACCTCAGGTTCTGCCGGGACGGATGGCTACACCTTC.

This clonotype occurred many times. This sequence joins TRBV20-1 and TRBJ1-4; a weak D match, TRBD1 (5 bases). Trimming removed 0 bases at V and 8 bases at J, with 13 bases between. Germline-derived CDR1 and CDR2 are DFQATT and SNEGSKA (reference sequence). The CDR3 length is 14 residues. In DNA, the CDR3 is TGCAGTGCTAGAGAAGGGGCCCGTACGGAAAAACTGTTTTTT. Translated, it gives CSAREGARTEKLFF.

The CDR3 reads CASSPKTGGFRDEQFF. The DNA for the CDR3 is TGTGCCAGCAGCCCTAAAACAGGGGGCTTTCGTGATGAGCAGTTCTTC. The rearrangement links TRBV5-4 to TRBJ2-1; 9 positions agree with TRBD1. Trimming at V came to 4 bases and at J to 8 bases, leaving 13 bases not matched to a gene. The CDR3 totals 16 residues. Looked up from germline, CDR1 is SGHNT and CDR2 is YYREEE (reference sequence).

In its sample, this clonotype was seen a few times. V gene TRBV5-5 combines with J gene TRBJ1-5; unclear D gene. Per germline, CDR1 SGHKS and CDR2 YYEKEE (reference sequence). The CDR3 spans 15 residues. The V and J ends lost 2 bases and 0 bases respectively, with 9 bases between them. CDR3 sequence: CASSLSPLSNQPQHF. The DNA for the CDR3 is TGTGCCAGCAGCTTATCCCCGCTTAGCAATCAGCCCCAGCATTTT.

V is TRBV2 and J is TRBJ2-1, with 7 bases lining up with TRBD1. This CDR3 has 14 residues. Germline CDR1 SNHLY, CDR2 FYNNEI. Losses at the gene ends were 9 bases for V and 2 bases for J; bases not matched to a gene: 7. CDR3 DNA: TGTGCCAGTTACCGGGACAGCCCCTACAATGAGCAGTTCTTC. It is translated as CASYRDSPYNEQFF.

This clonotype was seen a few times. This rearrangement joins TRBV5-5 to TRBJ2-3; D gene uncertain. The germline V and J ends were trimmed by 0 bases and 3 bases, with 8 bases remaining between them. CDR1 SGHKS and CDR2 YYEKEE come from the germline V gene (reference sequence). The CDR3 consists of 14 residues. The CDR3: CASSLDRRTDTQYF. The CDR3 DNA reads as TGTGCCAGCAGCTTGGATAGAAGGACAGATACGCAGTATTTT. Full variable domain (missing parts from reference TRBV5-5 and TRBJ2-3): DAGVTQSPTHLIKTRGQQVTLRCSPISGHKSVSWYQQVLGQGPQFIFQYYEKEERGRGNFPDRFSARQFPNYSSELNVNALLLGDSALYLCASSLDRRTDTQYFGPGTRLTVL.

This clonotype has only a few counts. V usage is TRBV15 and J usage is TRBJ1-2, with D possibly being TRBD1 (6 bases). There are 13 residues in the CDR3. The germline V gene has CDR1 LNHNV and CDR2 YYDKDF (reference sequence). Trimming took off 5 bases at V and 8 bases at J, with 15 bases between the two ends. CDR3 in DNA: TGTGCCACCAGCGTTAGAACAGGGAGCGGCTACACCTTC. Translated: CATSVRTGSGYTF.

The sample holds a few counts of this clonotype. The chain joins TRBV18 to TRBJ1-2; D not resolved. This CDR3 spans 13 amino acids. The ends were cut back, 6 bases at V and 4 bases at J, with 12 bases in the middle. CDR1 and CDR2 (germline): KGHSH, LQKENI. CDR3 loop: CASSLPGPYGYTF. The CDR3 bases are TGTGCCAGCTCCCTGCCGGGTCCCTATGGCTACACCTTC.

In its sample, this clonotype was seen many times. V is TRBV7-6 and J is TRBJ2-2; unclear D gene. The length of the CDR3 is 13 residues. In germline, CDR1 is SGHVS, CDR2 FNYEAQ. The V end was cut by 5 bases, the J end by 4 bases, with 8 bases between. The chain's CDR3 is CASSATPTGELFF. The CDR3, as DNA: TGTGCCAGCAGCGCGACTCCCACCGGGGAGCTGTTTTTT.

This clonotype has a handful of counts. The rearrangement uses TRBV27 and TRBJ2-3, with a tentative D call TRBD1 (6 bases). The CDR3 totals 14 residues. Germline V CDR1 and CDR2: MNHEY, SMNVEV (reference sequence). V dropped 3 bases and J dropped 1 base, with 8 bases sitting between them. CDR3 DNA sequence: TGTGCCAGCAGTTTGAAGGGGGGCACAGATACGCAGTATTTT. Its protein product is CASSLKGGTDTQYF.

V usage is TRBV3-1 and J usage is TRBJ2-2, with no clear D. The V gene's germline CDR1 is LGHDT and CDR2 YNNKEL (reference sequence). The germline V and J ends were trimmed by 1 base and 4 bases, with 7 bases remaining between them. This CDR3 contains 14 residues. CDR3 protein: CASSQGQATGELFF. CDR3 DNA sequence: TGTGCCAGCAGCCAAGGCCAGGCCACCGGGGAGCTGTTTTTT.

This clonotype was detected only a few times. This chain joins TRBV2 and TRBJ2-5, with D unresolved. The ends were cut back, 7 bases at V and 3 bases at J, with 6 bases in the middle. CDR1 is SNHLY and CDR2 is FYNNEI in the germline V gene. CDR3 length equals 11 residues. The CDR3 reads CASTYEETQYF. The DNA of the CDR3 is TGTGCCAGCACCTATGAAGAGACCCAGTACTTC. The full variable domain, its missing parts supplied by reference TRBV2 and TRBJ2-5, is EPEVTQTPSHQVTQMGQEVILRCVPISNHLYFYWYRQILGQKVEFLVSFYNNEISEKSEIFDDQFSVERPDGSNFTLKIRSTKLEDSAMYFCASTYEETQYFGPGTRLLVL.

The rearrangement links TRBV29-1 to TRBJ1-1, with 8 bases fitting TRBD1. V lost 6 bases, J lost 6 bases, and 6 bases stayed unmatched. The germline V gene encodes CDR1 SQVTM and CDR2 ANQGSEA. There are 12 residues in the CDR3. CDR3: CSVPDRAAEAFF. The CDR3 DNA sequence: TGCAGCGTACCGGACAGGGCAGCTGAAGCTTTCTTT.

The chain has TRBV29-1 and TRBJ1-3, with a tentative D call TRBD1 (5 bases). This CDR3 has 13 amino acids. Trimming shortened V by 6 bases and J by 3 bases, and 12 bases separated the two germline ends. Germline CDR1 reads SQVTM; CDR2 reads ANQGSEA. The CDR3 protein is CSVGTYGGNTIYF. The CDR3 nucleotides read TGCAGCGTCGGGACCTATGGTGGAAACACCATATATTTT.

The chain carries TRBV7-9 and TRBJ1-4; D is unresolved. The germline CDR1 and CDR2 sequences are SEHNR and FQNEAQ (reference sequence). This CDR3 has 12 residues. Trimming pared 5 bases from V and 6 bases from J, leaving 7 bases between. The DNA of the CDR3 is TGTGCCAGCAGCAACCGGGATGAAAAACTGTTTTTT. Its protein product is CASSNRDEKLFF. Together with reference TRBV7-9 and TRBJ1-4, the CDR3 gives the full variable domain: DTGVSQNPRHKITKRGQNVTFRCDPISEHNRLYWYRQTLGQGPEFLTYFQNEAQLEKSRLLSDRFSAERPKGSFSTLEIQRTEQGDSAMYLCASSNRDEKLFFGSGTQLSVL.

The V and J genes are TRBV7-7 and TRBJ2-2; D may be TRBD1 (6 bases). This CDR3 has 16 amino acids. Trimming took off 5 bases at V and 7 bases at J, with 20 bases between the two ends. Per germline, CDR1 SSHAT and CDR2 FNYEAQ (reference sequence). The CDR3 reads CASSPGHGHAGGELFF. Written as DNA, the CDR3 is TGTGCCAGCAGCCCGGGACATGGTCACGCGGGCGGGGAGCTGTTTTTT.

The chain carries TRBV12-3 or TRBV12-4 and TRBJ1-3, with D unclear. V was trimmed by 7 bases and J by 7 bases, leaving 8 bases between them. This CDR3 is built from 11 residues. The CDR3 DNA is TGTGCCAGCAATACCTGGAACACCATATATTTT. This codes for CASNTWNTIYF.

This clonotype was detected ten times or more. The chain carries TRBV30 and TRBJ1-2; tentatively, D is TRBD1 (5 bases). Germline V lookup: CDR1 GTSNPN, CDR2 SVGIG (reference sequence). The CDR3 is 12 amino acids. Trimming took 7 bases from V and 5 from J, leaving 14 bases between them. The CDR3 region is CAYWDGGYGYTF. In DNA form, the CDR3 reads TGTGCCTACTGGGACGGCGGGTATGGCTACACCTTC.

The chain carries TRBV30 and TRBJ1-1; D is uncertain. Trimming took 3 bases from V and 0 from J, leaving 8 bases between them. The CDR3 is 13 residues long. Germline values: CDR1 GTSNPN, CDR2 SVGIG (reference sequence). CDR3: CAWSAGMNTEAFF. CDR3 sequence (DNA): TGTGCCTGGAGCGCCGGTATGAACACTGAAGCTTTCTTT.

This clonotype was recorded at least ten times. The V gene is TRBV11-2, the J gene TRBJ2-3, with TRBD2 identical over 10 bases. CDR3 length equals 18 residues. CDR1 is SGHAT and CDR2 is FQNNGV in the germline V gene. Trimming at V came to 5 bases and at J to 1 base, leaving 12 bases not matched to a gene. CDR3 nucleotide sequence: TGTGCCAGCAGCCTCGGGGGATTAGCGGGAGGAGGCACAGATACGCAGTATTTT. Its translation: CASSLGGLAGGGTDTQYF.

Only a few counts were recorded for this clonotype. The rearrangement links TRBV29-1 to TRBJ1-5; D is uncertain. Trimming left V 4 bases short and J 0 bases short, with 4 bases between. Per the germline V gene, CDR1 is SQVTM and CDR2 is ANQGSEA. The CDR3 has 12 amino acids. CDR3 DNA sequence: TGCAGCGTTGGGGATAGCAATCAGCCCCAGCATTTT. It yields the protein CSVGDSNQPQHF. Full variable domain (remainder filled in from reference TRBV29-1 and TRBJ1-5): SAVISQKPSRDICQRGTSLTIQCQVDSQVTMMFWYRQQPGQSLTLIATANQGSEATYESGFVIDKFPISRPNLTFSTLTVSNMSPEDSSIYLCSVGDSNQPQHFGDGTRLSIL.

This clonotype showed up many times. V is TRBV30 and J is TRBJ2-7; no definite D call. The germline CDR1 and CDR2 sequences are GTSNPN and SVGIG (reference sequence). Trimming took off 2 bases at V and 4 bases at J, with 9 bases between the two ends. This CDR3 contains 12 residues. DNA of the CDR3: TGTGCCTGGAGTTTACGAGAATACGAGCAGTACTTC. It encodes CAWSLREYEQYF.

This chain connects TRBV5-4 to TRBJ2-1; D assignment may be TRBD1 or TRBD2 (7 bases each). The germline gives CDR1 SGHNT, CDR2 YYREEE (reference sequence). V shed 0 bases and J shed 5 bases, with 12 bases lying between them. The CDR3 is 15 amino acids. The DNA for the CDR3 is TGTGCCAGCAGCTTGGCGGCAGGGGGGGACAATGAGCAGTTCTTC. This codes for CASSLAAGGDNEQFF.